These 4 T cell receptor beta chains came from one sample sequenced in a study of shared clonotypes between healthy human individuals. TCRdb's copy holds only in-frame clones and misses some; the assay was immunoSEQ multiplex PCR. Of approximately 2.3 million clones detected, roughly 93% appear once; the ten largest clones hold about 0.41%. Sample: naive CD4+ T cells from PBMCs. The sample's subset: CD45RA+ positively selected. The source of these receptors is a man aged 18 to 29 in good health. Some clones in this sample may be carry-over from other donors' samples.

The CDR3: CASSFLDLPEGEKLFF. CDR3 DNA sequence: TGTGCCAGCAGTTTTCTCGATTTACCAGAGGGTGAAAAACTGTTTTTT. The rearrangement uses TRBV28 and TRBJ1-4, with D unresolved. V dropped 3 bases and J dropped 7 bases, with 18 bases sitting between them. The CDR3 contains 16 residues. Germline CDR1 is MDHEN and CDR2 is SYDVKM.

J is TRBJ1-5 and V is TRBV6-6, with TRBD1 as a possible D gene (5 bases). This CDR3 contains 14 residues. Trimming took 1 base from V and 6 from J, leaving 10 bases between them. Germline V gene sequence: CDR1 MNHNY, CDR2 SVGAGI (reference sequence). DNA of the CDR3: TGTGCCAGCAGTTACTGGGGGGAGGGTCAGCCCCAGCATTTT. Protein: CASSYWGEGQPQHF.

The chain combines TRBV28 with TRBJ2-3; D is possibly TRBD1 or TRBD2 (5 bases each). The CDR3 contains 16 residues. In germline, CDR1 is MDHEN, CDR2 SYDVKM. V was pared by 3 bases and J by 0 bases, with 13 bases between. The CDR3 is CASSFGGATSTDTQYF. The CDR3 DNA is TGTGCCAGCAGTTTTGGGGGAGCGACGAGCACAGATACGCAGTATTTT. The full variable domain, completed using reference TRBV28 and TRBJ2-3, is DVKVTQSSRYLVKRTGEKVFLECVQDMDHENMFWYRQDPGLGLRLIYFSYDVKMKEKGDIPEGYSVSREKKERFSLILESASTNQTSMYLCASSFGGATSTDTQYFGPGTRLTVL.

With respect to this clone: This CDR3 is also generated by other DNA sequences in the sample. The V gene is TRBV7-3, the J gene TRBJ2-3; D unresolved. V lost 1 base, J lost 0 bases, and 5 bases lay in between. CDR1 and CDR2 from the germline V gene are SGHTA and FQGTGA. This CDR3 spans 14 amino acids. The CDR3 sequence: CASSLMASTDTQYF. In DNA form, the CDR3 reads TGTGCCAGCAGCTTAATGGCTAGCACAGATACGCAGTATTTT.